The 27 T cell receptor beta chains below come from one sample, sequenced in a study of T cell changes during pregnancy in multiple sclerosis. The protocol was immunoSEQ multiplex PCR, while the TCRdb copy is restricted to in-frame clones and leaves out a portion. Here the sample spans 70,000 or so clones, 91% being singletons. The sequencing here drew on peripheral blood, taken in the third trimester of pregnancy. The origin of the receptors is a female donor in good health, enrolled as a control in a pregnancy study.

This chain joins TRBV19 and TRBJ2-7, with TRBD1 matching over 11 bases. Germline CDR1 LNHDA, CDR2 SQIVND (reference sequence). The CDR3 extends over 12 amino acids. V lost 9 bases, J lost 4 bases, and 2 bases stayed unmatched. The chain's CDR3 is CASRDRGYEQYF. The CDR3 bases are TGTGCCAGCCGGGACAGGGGGTACGAGCAGTACTTC.

V gene TRBV10-3 combines with J gene TRBJ2-3; 8 bases align to TRBD2. The length of the CDR3 is 12 residues. Germline CDR1 is ENHRY and CDR2 is SYGVKD. The trim removed 6 bases at V and 6 bases at J, leaving 2 bases unmatched. The CDR3 spells CAISRLADTQYF. CDR3 bases: TGTGCCATCAGCAGACTAGCGGATACGCAGTATTTT.

The rearrangement joins TRBV6-5 to TRBJ1-2, with D hard to call. The V end lost 6 bases, the J end lost 4 bases, and 12 bases lay between the germline ends. The germline V gene encodes CDR1 MNHEY and CDR2 SVGAGI. The CDR3 extends over 13 amino acids. The CDR3 spells CASSLTQIYGYTF. DNA of the CDR3: TGTGCCAGCAGCCTCACACAGATCTATGGCTACACCTTC.

The table lists this clone with a count of one. The chain combines TRBV10-3 with TRBJ1-1; 7 nucleotides agree with TRBD1. From germline, CDR1 is ENHRY and CDR2 SYGVKD. The CDR3 has 15 residues. V shed 6 bases and J 2 bases; nucleotides not matched to a gene: 9. CDR3 amino acids: CAISAWGTENTEAFF. CDR3 nucleotides: TGTGCCATCAGCGCATGGGGGACAGAAAACACTGAAGCTTTCTTT.

This clone was found once. The chain links TRBV11-2 to TRBJ1-6; no firm D call. The V end was cut by 5 bases, the J end by 5 bases, with 13 bases between. The CDR3 totals 15 residues. The V gene's germline CDR1 is SGHAT and CDR2 FQNNGV. The CDR3 spells CASSLRSGDNSPLHF. CDR3 coding DNA: TGTGCCAGCAGCCTTCGGTCCGGTGATAATTCACCCCTCCACTTT.

V usage is TRBV18 and J usage is TRBJ2-4; no firm D call. The CDR3 totals 13 residues. Germline assignment: CDR1 KGHSH and CDR2 LQKENI. V shed 1 base and J shed 5 bases, with 6 bases lying between them. The CDR3 DNA follows: TGTGCCAGCTCACCACTGACACAAAACATTCAGTACTTC. This encodes CASSPLTQNIQYF.

The chain employs TRBV5-1 and TRBJ1-6; D remains unclear. From germline, CDR1 is SGHRS and CDR2 YFSETQ. The V gene lost 1 base and the J gene lost 9 bases, with 17 bases spanning the gap. The CDR3 is 16 residues long. CDR3 protein: CASSLRSVLTPSPLHF. The CDR3, as DNA: TGCGCCAGCAGCTTGCGCAGTGTCTTAACCCCTTCACCCCTCCACTTT.

The J gene is TRBJ2-7, the V gene TRBV27; 7 bases are a match to TRBD2. CDR3 length: 15 residues. Trimming at V came to 3 bases and at J to 3 bases, leaving 8 bases not matched to a gene. CDR1 MNHEY and CDR2 SMNVEV come from the germline V gene (reference sequence). The CDR3 DNA reads TGTGCCAGCAGTTTCGAGCGGGATCGAAACTACGAGCAGTACTTC. Residues: CASSFERDRNYEQYF.

This clone was found once. J is TRBJ2-2 and V is TRBV4-1; no clear D gene. Germline lookup yields CDR1 MGHRA and CDR2 YSYEKL. CDR3 length: 15 amino acids. Trimming took 1 base from V and 3 from J, leaving 9 bases between them. The CDR3 nucleotides read TGCGCCAGCAGCCAAGTAACAGAACACACCGGGGAGCTGTTTTTT. It yields the protein CASSQVTEHTGELFF.

J is TRBJ2-7 and V is TRBV5-4, with D maybe TRBD1 (5 bases). The germline V gene has CDR1 SGHNT and CDR2 YYREEE (reference sequence). V lost 4 bases and J 6 bases, leaving 20 bases between the germline ends. CDR3 size: 15 residues. The CDR3 loop is CASSPRVLKGSEQYF. The CDR3 DNA is TGTGCCAGCAGCCCCAGGGTCCTAAAGGGATCCGAGCAGTACTTC. Using reference TRBV5-4 and TRBJ2-7 for the parts outside the CDR3, the full variable domain is ETGVTQSPTHLIKTRGQQVTLRCSSQSGHNTVSWYQQALGQGPQFIFQYYREEENGRGNFPPRFSGLQFPNYSSELNVNALELDDSALYLCASSPRVLKGSEQYFGPGTRLTVT.

The V gene is TRBV7-9, the J gene TRBJ1-4; 8 bases map to TRBD1. CDR1 is SEHNR, CDR2 FQNEAQ, per germline (reference sequence). Germline trimming cut 5 bases from V and 8 bases from J; bases unmatched to any gene: 4. The CDR3 has 13 amino acids. CDR3 DNA: TGTGCCAGCAGCCTAAACAGGGGGGAAAAACTGTTTTTT. Translated, it gives CASSLNRGEKLFF.

The rearrangement links TRBV19 to TRBJ2-7, with 8 bases identical to TRBD1. J gave up 3 bases and V 5 bases, and 6 bases lay outside the gene matches. Germline V gene data show CDR1 as LNHDA and CDR2 as SQIVND (reference sequence). This CDR3 is 14 amino acids long. The CDR3, as DNA: TGTGCCAGTAGTCGGGACAGGATAGACTACGAGCAGTACTTC. Protein sequence: CASSRDRIDYEQYF.

J is TRBJ1-2 and V is TRBV7-9; 7 bases are shared with TRBD1. Germline trimming cut 0 bases from V and 7 bases from J; bases unmatched to any gene: 5. This CDR3 has 14 amino acids. Germline V gene lookup returns CDR1 SEHNR and CDR2 FQNEAQ (reference sequence). The DNA of the CDR3 is TGTGCCAGCAGCTTAGCCCCTGACAGGGTTGGCTACACCTTC. This gives the protein CASSLAPDRVGYTF.

This clone was counted a single time. V gene TRBV5-4 combines with J gene TRBJ1-5; D might be TRBD1 (5 bases). The CDR3 sequence is 12 residues long. CDR1 is SGHNT and CDR2 is YYREEE in the germline V gene (reference sequence). V shed 7 bases and J shed 3 bases, with 8 bases lying between them. As DNA, the CDR3 is TGTGCCAGCGGCAGGGACAATCAGCCCCAGCATTTT. Protein sequence: CASGRDNQPQHF.

The gene calls are TRBV7-8 and TRBJ2-7, with 11 bases that match TRBD1. CDR3 length equals 19 residues. The J segment lost 2 bases and the V segment lost 4 bases, leaving 16 bases of the junction unmatched. Looked up from germline, CDR1 is SGHVS and CDR2 is FQNEAQ. CDR3 DNA sequence: TGTGCCAGCAGCTCCAGCCGCGCGATGAGGGGACAGGGGGCCTACGAGCAGTACTTC. It codes for CASSSSRAMRGQGAYEQYF.

This chain links TRBV5-4 with TRBJ1-6, with 7 bases lining up with TRBD1. This CDR3 is built from 15 residues. Per germline, CDR1 SGHNT and CDR2 YYREEE (reference sequence). The V gene end was trimmed by 4 bases and the J gene end by 7 bases; junction bases not matched to a gene: 8. The CDR3 loop reads CASSQNRGRNSPLHF. CDR3 sequence (DNA): TGTGCCAGCAGCCAAAACAGGGGCAGGAATTCACCCCTCCACTTT.

The rearrangement links TRBV6-6 to TRBJ1-2; TRBD1 agrees at 8 bases. CDR3 length equals 14 residues. V lost 5 bases to trimming and J lost 8 bases; unmatched junction nucleotides: 10. Germline lookup yields CDR1 MNHNY and CDR2 SVGAGI (reference sequence). This CDR3 reads CASSTGQEHKGYTF. The DNA of the CDR3 is TGTGCCAGCAGTACGGGACAGGAGCATAAAGGCTACACCTTC.

This clone was picked up a small number of times. The rearrangement uses TRBV20-1 and TRBJ1-1, with a weak D call TRBD1 (5 bases). The CDR3 is 11 residues long. V lost 6 bases and J 10 bases, leaving 15 bases between the germline ends. Germline V gives CDR1 DFQATT, CDR2 SNEGSKA (reference sequence). CDR3 sequence (DNA): TGCAGTGCCACCCCGAGGGGAGGAGCTTTCTTT. The encoded protein is CSATPRGGAFF.

In DNA form, the CDR3 reads TGCGCCAGCAGCTTGGGAGGTGTCAATGAGCAGTTCTTC. Its translation is CASSLGGVNEQFF. The chain recombines TRBV5-1 with TRBJ2-1; D remains ambiguous. V lost 0 bases to trimming and J lost 6 bases, with 7 bases between them. CDR1 and CDR2 (germline): SGHRS, YFSETQ. This CDR3 is built from 13 residues.

CDR3 in amino acids: CASSLGPVGISSGTDTQYF. The CDR3, as DNA: TGCGCCAGCAGCTTGGGGCCAGTGGGTATCTCATCAGGGACAGATACGCAGTATTTT. This rearrangement joins TRBV5-1 to TRBJ2-3, with a possible D match to TRBD1 (5 bases). The length of the CDR3 is 19 residues. Germline V gene lookup returns CDR1 SGHRS and CDR2 YFSETQ. Trimming removed 0 bases at V and 3 bases at J, with 23 bases between. The whole variable domain, remainder taken from reference TRBV5-1 and TRBJ2-3, is KAGVTQTPRYLIKTRGQQVTLSCSPISGHRSVSWYQQTPGQGLQFLFEYFSETQRNKGNFPGRFSGRQFSNSRSEMNVSTLELGDSALYLCASSLGPVGISSGTDTQYFGPGTRLTVL.

The chain couples TRBV15 to TRBJ2-2, with 7 bases lining up with TRBD2. Germline-derived CDR1 and CDR2 are LNHNV and YYDKDF (reference sequence). V dropped 4 bases and J dropped 6; count of bases not matched to a gene: 11. This CDR3 comprises 16 residues. The CDR3 loop reads CATSMLGRGVPGELFF. CDR3 nucleotides: TGTGCCACCAGCATGCTAGGGAGGGGCGTTCCCGGGGAGCTGTTTTTT.

Regarding this clone: Other DNA variants within this sample encode the same CDR3. The V and J genes are TRBV9 and TRBJ1-5, with 7 bases fitting TRBD1. V was pared by 4 bases and J by 2 bases, with 3 bases of the junction left unmatched. The germline gives CDR1 SGDLS, CDR2 YYNGEE. The CDR3 extends over 14 amino acids. The CDR3 loop is CASSPTGGNQPQHF. CDR3 bases: TGTGCCAGCAGCCCCACAGGGGGCAATCAGCCCCAGCATTTT. Filled out from reference TRBV9 and TRBJ1-5, the complete variable domain reads DSGVTQTPKHLITATGQRVTLRCSPRSGDLSVYWYQQSLDQGLQFLIQYYNGEERAKGNILERFSAQQFPDLHSELNLSSLELGDSALYFCASSPTGGNQPQHFGDGTRLSIL.

The chain links TRBV10-1 to TRBJ2-7; TRBD2 matches at 11 bases. This CDR3 contains 15 residues. In germline, CDR1 is WNHNN, CDR2 SYGVQD (reference sequence). J gave up 7 bases and V 0 bases, and 5 bases lay outside the gene matches. This CDR3 is CASSESTSGRSEQYF. The CDR3 nucleotides are TGCGCCAGCAGTGAGTCAACTAGCGGGAGATCAGAGCAGTACTTC.

V gene TRBV4-1 combines with J gene TRBJ2-7; TRBD2 agrees at 7 bases. The length of the CDR3 is 14 residues. The germline gives CDR1 MGHRA, CDR2 YSYEKL. J was trimmed by 5 bases and V by 3 bases; bases with no gene match: 7. The chain's CDR3 is CASSQAAGYNEQYF. For the CDR3, the DNA is TGCGCCAGCAGCCAGGCAGCGGGATACAACGAGCAGTACTTC.

The chain carries TRBV28 and TRBJ1-5; the D gene is possibly TRBD1 (5 bases). This CDR3 region has 19 residues. The germline CDR1 and CDR2 sequences are MDHEN and SYDVKM. Trimming removed 6 bases from V and 4 bases from J, with 28 bases in between. Here the CDR3 reads CASSPPGGAEWSRNQPQHF. In DNA form, the CDR3 reads TGTGCCAGCAGCCCCCCGGGAGGGGCGGAATGGAGCCGAAATCAGCCCCAGCATTTT.

V is TRBV5-4 and J is TRBJ2-2; 7 nucleotides match TRBD1. Looked up from germline, CDR1 is SGHNT and CDR2 is YYREEE (reference sequence). The CDR3 totals 15 residues. Trimming took 3 bases from V and 4 from J; bases not matched to a gene: 6. CDR3 sequence: CASSSNQGVTGELFF. The CDR3, as DNA: TGTGCCAGCAGCTCCAACCAGGGGGTCACCGGGGAGCTGTTTTTT.

This chain uses TRBV2 with TRBJ1-6; D gene unclear. Germline values: CDR1 SNHLY, CDR2 FYNNEI. V lost 8 bases to trimming and J lost 7 bases, with 9 bases between them. This CDR3 region has 12 residues. CDR3 loop: CASEFGNSPLHF. The CDR3 DNA reads TGTGCCAGCGAGTTCGGGAATTCACCCCTCCACTTT.